This T cell receptor (beta chain) was observed in a study of OX40 agonist ivuxolimab in advanced cancers. The study in broad terms: Ivuxolimab was a fully human IgG2 agonistic monoclonal antibody targeting the costimulatory receptor OX40 (CD134). Intravenous ivuxolimab was administered to patients every 2 weeks at six dose levels: 0.01, 0.1, 0.3, 1.5, 3 and 10 mg/kg. Of the 50 to 55 patients in dose escalation, 19 had hepatocellular carcinoma, some 15 had melanoma, 9 had renal cell carcinoma and 9 had head and neck cancer. Patients were allowed to have had prior anti-PD-1, anti-PD-L1 or anti-CTLA-4 therapy, and approximately 41% of the dose-escalation patients had previously received checkpoint inhibitors. Peripheral TCRbeta sequencing was intended to test whether TCR sequence diversity was altered and clonal T-cell expansion was caused by ivuxolimab. Partial responses occurred in three dose-escalation patients: two with cutaneous melanoma and one with hepatocellular carcinoma. The paper reports the monotherapy dose-escalation portion (N of about 54 patients) of the phase I ivuxolimab trial. In the dose-escalation cohort, 82.7% of patients were male, and the mean age was around 60 years, with a range of about 23 to 85. Summary of the overall study and its limitations: The antigen specificity of the peripheral T cells that underwent clonal expansion was not determined. Clonal expansion of both CD4+ and CD8+ blood T cells was observed from baseline to week 6 at doses 0.1 to 3.0 mg/kg. After ivuxolimab, expanded clones were on average more numerous among CD8+ T cells than among CD4+ T cells. In the 0.1-3.0 mg/kg groups, partial responders were among the patients with the lowest normalized peripheral clonal expansion, particularly in CD8+ T cells. Low levels of normalized T-cell clonal expansion were also seen in some nonresponding patients.

The trial excluded patients who had a history of autoimmune disease or were on systemic immunosuppression. Peripheral blood for TCR sequencing was collected from all dose cohorts at baseline, on cycle 4 day 1, and on cycle 7 day 1. The samples were taken from a phase I, first-in-human, multicenter, open-label dose-escalation trial of ivuxolimab. Adults with locally advanced or metastatic head and neck squamous cell, hepatocellular, melanoma or renal cell carcinoma were enrolled in the trial. Before TCR sequencing, CD4+ T cells and CD8+ T cells from peripheral blood were sorted into separate populations. Comment on this clone: It lacks a known antigen. No much larger clonotype is one base removed from it; base qualities were not supplied.

For sequencing of the TCRbeta CDR3 region, genomic DNA was extracted from the sorted cells. The immunoSEQ Assay was used to sequence the TCRbeta CDR3 regions. TCRdb carries this immuneACCESS record with in-frame sequences only. Its versions omit some clonotypes, under half of them owing to an unresolved V gene in the studies checked, with the rest unexplained. In this sample the table shows almost 45,000 clones, approximately 88% of which occur a single time. The ten most abundant clones make up roughly 18% of the sample. Sequencing was performed on CD4+ or CD8+ T cells sorted from blood, taken in a trial of the OX40 agonist ivuxolimab. The origin of this receptor is an adult with an advanced solid tumor such as melanoma, head and neck, liver or kidney cancer.

Read as DNA, the sequence is TGTGCCAGCAGTTACTTCAGCGGGGGGGCGAATACGCAGTATTTT. Its protein is CASSYFSGGANTQYF. The sequence links TRBV6-5 to TRBJ2-3; 10 central nucleotides agree with TRBD2. Taken from the germline V gene, the CDR1 and CDR2 loops are MNHEY and SVGAGI. Unmatched junction bases come to 5, with V trimmed by 1 base and J by 7 bases. The CDR3, cysteine through phenylalanine, is 15 amino acids long. Solely the CDR3 DNA is kept, with 45 bases framed from the first base.